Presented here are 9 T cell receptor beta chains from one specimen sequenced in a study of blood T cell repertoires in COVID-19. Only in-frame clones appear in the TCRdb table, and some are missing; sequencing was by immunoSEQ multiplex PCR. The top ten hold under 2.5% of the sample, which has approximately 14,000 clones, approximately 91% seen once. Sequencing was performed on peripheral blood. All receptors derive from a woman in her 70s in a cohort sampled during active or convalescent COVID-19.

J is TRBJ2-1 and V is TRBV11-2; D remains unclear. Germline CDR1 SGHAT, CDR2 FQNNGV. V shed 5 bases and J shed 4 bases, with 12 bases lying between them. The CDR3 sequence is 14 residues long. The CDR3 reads CASSPPAPYNEQFF. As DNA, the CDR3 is TGTGCCAGCAGCCCTCCAGCGCCATACAATGAGCAGTTCTTC.

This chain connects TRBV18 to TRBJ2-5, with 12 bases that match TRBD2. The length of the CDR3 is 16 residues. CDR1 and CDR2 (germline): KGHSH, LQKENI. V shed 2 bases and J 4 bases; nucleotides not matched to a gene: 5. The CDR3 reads CASSPRTSGASETQYF. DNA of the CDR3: TGTGCCAGCTCACCAAGGACTAGCGGGGCTTCAGAGACCCAGTACTTC.

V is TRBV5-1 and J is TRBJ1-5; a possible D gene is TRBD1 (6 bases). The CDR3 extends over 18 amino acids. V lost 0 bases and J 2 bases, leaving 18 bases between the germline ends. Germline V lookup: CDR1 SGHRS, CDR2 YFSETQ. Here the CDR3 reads CASSLGLVAGAGNQPQHF. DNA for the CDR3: TGCGCCAGCAGCTTGGGTCTCGTCGCAGGGGCGGGCAATCAGCCCCAGCATTTT.

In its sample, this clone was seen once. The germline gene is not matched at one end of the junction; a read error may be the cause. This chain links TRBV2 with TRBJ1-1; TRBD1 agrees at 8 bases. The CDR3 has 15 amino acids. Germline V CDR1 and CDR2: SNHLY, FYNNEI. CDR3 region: CASRVTGALNAEAFF. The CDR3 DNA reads TGTGCCAGCAGGGTGACAGGGGCCTTGAACGCTGAAGCTTTCTTT.

CDR3 DNA sequence: TGTGCCAGCAGTGATACGGGCCTCAGGGCAGATACGCAGTATTTT. This translates into CASSDTGLRADTQYF. The V call is TRBV25-1, the J call TRBJ2-3; D perhaps matches TRBD1 (5 bases). The CDR3 is 15 residues long. Trimming took off 3 bases at V and 4 bases at J, with 14 bases between the two ends. Germline V CDR1 and CDR2: MGHDK, SYGVNS.

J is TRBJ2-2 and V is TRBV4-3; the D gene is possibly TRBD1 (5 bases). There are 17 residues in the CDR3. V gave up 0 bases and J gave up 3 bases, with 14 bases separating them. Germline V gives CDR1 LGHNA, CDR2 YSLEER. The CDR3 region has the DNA TGCGCCAGCAGCCAAGATCCCCCGAGACAGTACACCGGGGAGCTGTTTTTT. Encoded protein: CASSQDPPRQYTGELFF.

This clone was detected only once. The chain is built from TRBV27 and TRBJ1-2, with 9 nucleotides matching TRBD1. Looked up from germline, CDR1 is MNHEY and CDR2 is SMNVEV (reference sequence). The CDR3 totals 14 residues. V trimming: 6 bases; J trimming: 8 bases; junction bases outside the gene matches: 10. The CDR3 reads CASSLGGQGGGYTF. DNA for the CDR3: TGTGCCAGCAGCCTGGGGGGACAGGGAGGAGGCTACACCTTC.

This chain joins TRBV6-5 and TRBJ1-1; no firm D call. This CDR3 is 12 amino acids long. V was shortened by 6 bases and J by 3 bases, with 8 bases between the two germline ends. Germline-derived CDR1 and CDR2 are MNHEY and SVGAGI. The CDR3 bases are TGTGCCAGCAGGCACGACTACACTGAAGCTTTCTTT. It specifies CASRHDYTEAFF.

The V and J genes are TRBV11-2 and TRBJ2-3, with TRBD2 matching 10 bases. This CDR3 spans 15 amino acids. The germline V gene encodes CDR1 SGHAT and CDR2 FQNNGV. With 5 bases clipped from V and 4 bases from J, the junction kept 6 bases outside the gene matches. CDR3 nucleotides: TGTGCCAGCAGCCGACTAGCGGGCCCCCCAGATACGCAGTATTTT. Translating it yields CASSRLAGPPDTQYF. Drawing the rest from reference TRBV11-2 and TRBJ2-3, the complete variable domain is EAGVAQSPRYKIIEKRQSVAFWCNPISGHATLYWYQQILGQGPKLLIQFQNNGVVDDSQLPKDRFSAERLKGVDSTLKIQPAKLEDSAVYLCASSRLAGPPDTQYFGPGTRLTVL.